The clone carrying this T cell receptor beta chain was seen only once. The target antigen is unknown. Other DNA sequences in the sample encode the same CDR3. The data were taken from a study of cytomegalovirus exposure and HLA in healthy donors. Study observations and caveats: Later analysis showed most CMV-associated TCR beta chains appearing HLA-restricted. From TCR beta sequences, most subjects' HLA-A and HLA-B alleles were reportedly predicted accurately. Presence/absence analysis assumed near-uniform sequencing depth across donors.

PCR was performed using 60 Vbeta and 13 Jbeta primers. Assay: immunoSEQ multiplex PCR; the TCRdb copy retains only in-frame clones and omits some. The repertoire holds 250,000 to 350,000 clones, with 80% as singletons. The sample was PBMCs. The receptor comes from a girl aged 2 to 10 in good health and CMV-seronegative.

Here the CDR3 reads CASSSGGRDSPLHF. The CDR3 DNA reads as TGTGCCAGCAGTTCAGGGGGCAGGGACTCACCCCTCCACTTT. This sequence joins TRBV6-1 and TRBJ1-6; 8 bases agree with TRBD1. This CDR3 is 14 amino acids long. V dropped 5 bases and J dropped 10; count of bases not matched to a gene: 7. Germline CDR1 MNHNS, CDR2 SASEGT.